Presented here are 18 T cell receptor beta chains from one specimen sequenced in a study of T cell clonotyping in hematopoietic cell transplantation. Regarding time point: recipient sample about 28 days before transplant, after cytoreduction. TCRdb keeps only in-frame clones here, not all; method: immunoSEQ multiplex PCR. This sample has 29,000 or so clones, with roughly 80% found just once. Here the sequenced sample was peripheral blood mononuclear cells, taken before stem cell transplant. Receptors were obtained from a woman aged 30 to 39 with chronic myeloid leukemia. Some clones in this sample may be carry-over from other donors' samples.

The chain links TRBV25-1 to TRBJ2-5; 10 nucleotides align to TRBD2. Germline assignment: CDR1 MGHDK and CDR2 SYGVNS. J lost 2 bases, V lost 1 base, and 4 bases had no gene match. The CDR3 covers 16 residues. CDR3 sequence: CASSESGLAAQETQYF. CDR3 DNA: TGTGCCAGCAGTGAATCAGGACTAGCGGCACAAGAGACCCAGTACTTC.

The chain recombines TRBV27 with TRBJ1-2; D remains unclear. V dropped 2 bases and J dropped 4 bases, with 11 bases sitting between them. The germline gives CDR1 MNHEY, CDR2 SMNVEV (reference sequence). The CDR3 spans 14 residues. DNA of the CDR3: TGTGCCAGCAGTTTAAAAGGGTATGGCTATGGCTACACCTTC. Encoded protein: CASSLKGYGYGYTF.

This sequence joins TRBV6-1 and TRBJ1-4, with D tentatively TRBD1 (5 bases). The CDR3 runs to 14 residues. Germline-derived CDR1 and CDR2 are MNHNS and SASEGT. V was trimmed by 3 bases and J by 4 bases, leaving 9 bases between them. The CDR3 loop is CASSEVGGNEKLFF. The CDR3 region has the DNA TGTGCCAGCAGTGAGGTGGGGGGTAATGAAAAACTGTTTTTT.

This rearrangement joins TRBV11-2 to TRBJ1-6; TRBD1 aligns across 9 bases. The length of the CDR3 is 15 residues. Germline V gene sequence: CDR1 SGHAT, CDR2 FQNNGV. The junction had 10 bases not matched to a gene; V was cut back by 5 bases and J by 11 bases. CDR3 in amino acids: CASSRYRDRAAPLHF. The CDR3 coding sequence is TGTGCCAGCAGCCGCTACCGGGACAGGGCGGCACCCCTCCACTTT.

The chain has TRBV5-1 and TRBJ1-4, with TRBD1 as a possible D gene (5 bases). The CDR3 sequence is 14 residues long. The germline V gene encodes CDR1 SGHRS and CDR2 YFSETQ. The V end lost 0 bases, the J end lost 7 bases, and 10 bases lay between the germline ends. The CDR3 bases are TGCGCCAGCAGCTTGGTGTCCGGGGGTGAAAAACTGTTTTTT. Amino acid sequence: CASSLVSGGEKLFF.

V usage is TRBV21-1 and J usage is TRBJ2-7; no check of the table's D call, TRBD1, against the DNA was made. TRBV21-1 is noted as a pseudogene. There are 14 residues in the CDR3. The CDR3 here is CASSKKQGRYEQYF. CDR3 coding DNA: TGTGCCAGCAGCAAAAAACAGGGAAGGTACGAGCAGTACTTC.

This clone showed up just a few times. This chain uses TRBV7-2 with TRBJ1-5, with TRBD1 identical over 7 bases. V was pared by 5 bases and J by 2 bases, with 3 bases of the junction left unmatched. The CDR3 runs to 14 residues. CDR1 is SGHTA and CDR2 is FQGNSA in the germline V gene. CDR3: CASSLGTGNQPQHF. In DNA, the CDR3 is TGTGCCAGCAGCCTTGGGACAGGCAATCAGCCCCAGCATTTT.

The gene calls are TRBV19 and TRBJ1-5, with 10 bases aligning to TRBD1. The CDR3 totals 14 residues. Germline CDR1 is LNHDA and CDR2 is SQIVND (reference sequence). CDR3 DNA: TGTGCAGTAGGGACAGGGGATAGCAATCAGCCCCAGCATTTT. The encoded protein is CAVGTGDSNQPQHF. Drawing the rest from reference TRBV19 and TRBJ1-5, the complete variable domain is DGGITQSPKYLFRKEGQNVTLSCEQNLNHDAMYWYRQDPGQGLRLIYYSQIVNDFQKGDIAEGYSVSREKKESFPLTVTSAQKNPTAFYLCAVGTGDSNQPQHFGDGTRLSIL.

Comments on this clone: One end of the junction fails to match germline, which may point to a read error. J is TRBJ1-2 and V is TRBV9; D uncertain. The germline CDR1 and CDR2 sequences are SGDLS and YYNGEE. This CDR3 contains 10 residues. CDR3 sequence (DNA): TGTGCCAGCAGCACAGAGTTCCTGAGCTTC. Amino acid sequence: CASSTEFLSF. Complete variable domain (other parts from reference TRBV9 and TRBJ1-2): DSGVTQTPKHLITATGQRVTLRCSPRSGDLSVYWYQQSLDQGLQFLIQYYNGEERAKGNILERFSAQQFPDLHSELNLSSLELGDSALYFCASSTEFLSFGSGTRLTVV.

The rearrangement joins TRBV5-6 to TRBJ2-1, with 11 bases lining up with TRBD2. The CDR3 runs 17 residues. Germline CDR1 is SGHDT and CDR2 is YYEEEE. With V trimmed by 0 bases and J by 9 bases, 11 bases remained unmatched. This CDR3 is CASSLVVSSGGLGEQFF. The CDR3 nucleotides read TGTGCCAGCAGCTTGGTGGTCTCTAGCGGGGGGTTGGGTGAGCAGTTCTTC.

This chain links TRBV19 with TRBJ2-1; D may be TRBD1 or TRBD2 (6 bases each). The CDR3 has 14 amino acids. V gave up 1 base and J gave up 6 bases, with 10 bases separating them. Germline V lookup: CDR1 LNHDA, CDR2 SQIVND (reference sequence). The CDR3 DNA sequence: TGTGCCAGTAGTATAGCGGGGGCCCTCAATGAGCAGTTCTTC. Amino acid sequence: CASSIAGALNEQFF.

The chain carries TRBV6-1 and TRBJ1-2; no reliable D call. Germline values: CDR1 MNHNS, CDR2 SASEGT. V shed 8 bases and J shed 5 bases, with 15 bases lying between them. This CDR3 is 13 amino acids long. The CDR3 DNA reads as TGTGCCAGCTCTAGAGGCGGGGAGTATGGCTACACCTTC. Translating it yields CASSRGGEYGYTF.

This clone was detected only once. The V call is TRBV28, the J call TRBJ2-7; D is perhaps TRBD1 (6 bases). V lost 7 bases and J lost 6, with 22 bases in between. In germline, CDR1 is MDHEN, CDR2 SYDVKM. CDR3 length: 15 amino acids. The CDR3 loop is CASTLTTGFRAEQYF. The CDR3 DNA follows: TGTGCCAGCACCCTCACGACAGGCTTCAGGGCCGAGCAGTACTTC. The variable domain in full, with the rest retrieved from reference TRBV28 and TRBJ2-7, is DVKVTQSSRYLVKRTGEKVFLECVQDMDHENMFWYRQDPGLGLRLIYFSYDVKMKEKGDIPEGYSVSREKKERFSLILESASTNQTSMYLCASTLTTGFRAEQYFGPGTRLTVT.

This chain uses TRBV30 with TRBJ1-2, with D uncertain. Deletions cut 1 base from V and 14 bases from J, with 14 bases between. Germline CDR1 and CDR2: GTSNPN and SVGIG (reference sequence). This CDR3 is built from 11 residues. CDR3 protein: CAWSAKRGETF. The CDR3 nucleotides read TGTGCCTGGAGTGCCAAGCGGGGTGAGACCTTC.

The rearrangement uses TRBV7-7 and TRBJ2-2; unclear D gene. There are 15 residues in the CDR3. The germline V gene has CDR1 SSHAT and CDR2 FNYEAQ (reference sequence). V dropped 1 base and J dropped 0 bases, with 6 bases sitting between them. CDR3 coding DNA: TGTGCCAGCAGCTTAGAAGGGTCGAACACCGGGGAGCTGTTTTTT. As protein: CASSLEGSNTGELFF.

The rearrangement joins TRBV5-1 to TRBJ1-3, with unresolved D. V was cut by 0 bases and J by 8 bases, with 12 bases left in between. The CDR3 covers 14 residues. Germline V gene sequence: CDR1 SGHRS, CDR2 YFSETQ. The CDR3 bases are TGCGCCAGCAGCTTGGTCGGATTGGAGTACACCATATATTTT. Translated: CASSLVGLEYTIYF.

The chain links TRBV19 to TRBJ2-1; no reliable D call. This CDR3 is built from 16 residues. Per the germline V gene, CDR1 is LNHDA and CDR2 is SQIVND (reference sequence). V gave up 2 bases and J gave up 0 bases, with 11 bases separating them. CDR3 region: CASSIPVGRSYNEQFF. CDR3 coding DNA: TGTGCCAGTAGTATACCGGTCGGTCGCTCCTACAATGAGCAGTTCTTC.

The chain links TRBV4-2 to TRBJ2-7; 9 nucleotides match TRBD1. Trimming at V came to 2 bases and at J to 4 bases, leaving 6 bases not matched to a gene. Per germline, CDR1 LGHNA and CDR2 YNFKEQ. The CDR3 contains 15 residues. DNA for the CDR3: TGTGCCAGCAGCCAAATGGGACAGGGTAGGTACGAGCAGTACTTC. This codes for CASSQMGQGRYEQYF.